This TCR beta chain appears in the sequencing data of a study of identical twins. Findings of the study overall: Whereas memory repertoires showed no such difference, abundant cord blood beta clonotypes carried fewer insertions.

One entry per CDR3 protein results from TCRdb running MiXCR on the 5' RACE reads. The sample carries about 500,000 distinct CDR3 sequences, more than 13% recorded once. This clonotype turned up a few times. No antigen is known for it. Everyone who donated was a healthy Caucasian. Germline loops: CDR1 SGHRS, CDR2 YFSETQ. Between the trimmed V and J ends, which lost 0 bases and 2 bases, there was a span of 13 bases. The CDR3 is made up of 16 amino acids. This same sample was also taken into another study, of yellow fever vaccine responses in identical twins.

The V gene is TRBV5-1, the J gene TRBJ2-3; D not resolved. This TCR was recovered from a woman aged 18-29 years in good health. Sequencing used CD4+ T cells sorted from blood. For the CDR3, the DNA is TGCGCCAGCAGCTTGGGCCAGACGAGTTTCACAGATACGCAGTATTTT. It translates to CASSLGQTSFTDTQYF. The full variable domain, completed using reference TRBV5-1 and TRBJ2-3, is KAGVTQTPRYLIKTRGQQVTLSCSPISGHRSVSWYQQTPGQGLQFLFEYFSETQRNKGNFPGRFSGRQFSNSRSEMNVSTLELGDSALYLCASSLGQTSFTDTQYFGPGTRLTVL.